These 15 T cell receptor beta chains share one sample of origin, sequenced in a study of blood T cells in healthy people across ages. Sample-barcoded 5' priming and a J-beta primer mix drove a second PCR of roughly 6 to 12 cycles. TCRdb independently ran MiXCR on the 5' RACE reads; one entry per CDR3 protein. The sample gives about 800,000 distinct CDR3 sequences, around 25% of which show up once; 3% to 4.5% is in the top ten. The same data also contributed to another study, on T cells of mothers and their children.

Sequencing input: blood. These receptor sequences come from a boy younger than 18 in good health.

In this sample, this clonotype turned up a few times. As the CDR3 is not closed by the conserved phenylalanine or tryptophan, this likely results from a read error. The rearrangement links TRBV7-3 to TRBJ2-7; D is unresolved. Germline V gives CDR1 SGHTA, CDR2 FQGTGA. The V gene lost 1 base and the J gene lost 2 bases, with 6 bases spanning the gap. The CDR3 is 13 amino acids. The CDR3 is CASSLMATYEQYL. DNA of the CDR3: TGTGCCAGCAGCTTAATGGCAACCTACGAGCAGTACCTC.

This clonotype was counted only a few times. A read error may account for a junction end that differs from germline. The chain joins TRBV2 to TRBJ2-5, with 7 bases identical to TRBD2. The J call is uncertain, as TRBJ2-1 better fits the DNA end. The CDR3 runs 11 residues. CDR1 is SNHLY, CDR2 FYNNEI, per germline. Here the CDR3 reads CAGREAGEQFF. DNA for the CDR3: TGTGCCGGCAGAGAAGCGGGAGAGCAGTTCTTC.

This rearrangement joins TRBV10-3 to TRBJ2-1, with 10 bases lining up with TRBD1. V lost 7 bases and J lost 4; bases outside the gene matches: 7. Germline-derived CDR1 and CDR2 are ENHRY and SYGVKD. The CDR3 has 15 residues. CDR3 protein: CAINDRDRGYNEQFF. The DNA for the CDR3 is TGTGCCATCAACGACCGGGACAGGGGTTACAATGAGCAGTTCTTC.

This clonotype was picked up a small number of times. This rearrangement joins TRBV20-1 to TRBJ1-2; tentative D call: TRBD1 (5 bases). The V end lost 3 bases, the J end lost 4 bases, and 15 bases lay between the germline ends. The CDR3 consists of 14 residues. Germline V CDR1 and CDR2: DFQATT, SNEGSKA (reference sequence). The CDR3 sequence: CSARPRGLSYGYTF. The CDR3 coding sequence is TGCAGTGCTAGGCCCCGGGGACTCAGCTATGGCTACACCTTC.

This clonotype was seen ten or more times. At one end the junction does not follow the germline gene, possibly because of a read error. The chain carries TRBV5-1 and TRBJ2-5, with D possibly called TRBD1 or TRBD2 (5 bases each). The CDR3 contains 13 residues. Germline V CDR1 and CDR2: SGHRS, YFSETQ. CDR3 region: CASSLGTQETQYF. CDR3 DNA: TGTGCCAGCTCACTCGGGACCCAAGAGACCCAGTACTTC.

This chain uses TRBV27 with TRBJ1-2, with a possible D match to TRBD1 (5 bases). Trimming stripped 4 bases from V and 7 bases from J, with 22 bases between. This CDR3 has 16 residues. Germline-derived CDR1 and CDR2 are MNHEY and SMNVEV (reference sequence). The CDR3 coding sequence is TGTGCCAGCAGTTCGCCCGGGGGTGGAGGGGTCGGTGGCTACACCTTC. Protein sequence: CASSSPGGGGVGGYTF.

Here the CDR3 DNA reads TGCGCCAGCAGCTTGGTGGTCGCGCTAGGAGGCACAGATACGCAGTATTTT. Encoded protein: CASSLVVALGGTDTQYF. V usage is TRBV5-1 and J usage is TRBJ2-3; D remains unclear. Germline CDR1 and CDR2: SGHRS and YFSETQ. The CDR3 is 17 amino acids. Trimming removed 0 bases from V and 1 base from J, with 15 bases in between.

The chain carries TRBV5-1 and TRBJ1-2, with D unresolved. Germline assignment: CDR1 SGHRS and CDR2 YFSETQ. The CDR3 is made up of 13 amino acids. The V end was cut by 2 bases, the J end by 4 bases, with 9 bases between. The DNA for the CDR3 is TGCGCCAGCAGCTTCGGGGATGCCTATGGCTACACCTTC. The encoded protein is CASSFGDAYGYTF.

This chain joins TRBV7-2 and TRBJ2-2; TRBD2 agrees at 9 bases. The CDR3 extends over 16 amino acids. CDR1 and CDR2 (germline): SGHTA, FQGNSA. Trimming took 3 bases from V and 7 from J; bases not matched to a gene: 9. The CDR3 sequence: CASSFGGGALDGELFF. CDR3 coding DNA: TGTGCCAGCAGCTTCGGCGGGGGGGCCTTAGACGGGGAGCTGTTTTTT.

This clonotype was recorded a few times. The genes are TRBV20-1 and TRBJ2-7, with unresolved D. Per the germline V gene, CDR1 is DFQATT and CDR2 is SNEGSKA (reference sequence). Trimming took 2 bases from V and 3 from J, leaving 17 bases between them. CDR3 size: 15 residues. The CDR3 spells CSARSLTGQSYEQYF. The CDR3 bases are TGCAGTGCTAGATCACTTACGGGTCAGAGCTACGAGCAGTACTTC.

The chain couples TRBV15 to TRBJ2-1; D call uncertain. Germline CDR1 is LNHNV and CDR2 is YYDKDF (reference sequence). V lost 0 bases, J lost 12 bases, and 12 bases lay in between. This CDR3 contains 13 residues. CDR3 in amino acids: CATSRDPLGVQFF. For the CDR3, the DNA is TGTGCCACCAGCAGAGACCCCCTTGGTGTGCAGTTCTTC.

J is TRBJ1-4 and V is TRBV27; weak D call: TRBD1 (5 bases). In germline, CDR1 is MNHEY, CDR2 SMNVEV (reference sequence). Trimming shortened V by 6 bases and J by 8 bases, and 19 bases separated the two germline ends. This CDR3 comprises 15 residues. The DNA of the CDR3 is TGTGCCAGCAGCCCACGGTGGGGCGGATGGGAAAAACTGTTTTTT. This translates into CASSPRWGGWEKLFF.

A few counts support this clonotype. The chain combines TRBV5-1 with TRBJ1-4; no reliable D call. Looked up from germline, CDR1 is SGHRS and CDR2 is YFSETQ. V was shortened by 4 bases and J by 6 bases, with 19 bases between the two germline ends. The CDR3 length is 16 residues. Written as DNA, the CDR3 is TGCGCCAGCAGCGACCCCGCTGAGGCGGTACATGAAAAACTGTTTTTT. Translating gives CASSDPAEAVHEKLFF.

V gene TRBV30 combines with J gene TRBJ1-1; a weak D match, TRBD1 (5 bases). The V gene lost 3 bases and the J gene lost 0 bases, with 14 bases spanning the gap. The germline V gene has CDR1 GTSNPN and CDR2 SVGIG (reference sequence). This CDR3 has 15 amino acids. The CDR3 bases are TGTGCCTGGAGCGAACTCCGGGGCCTGAACACTGAAGCTTTCTTT. It codes for CAWSELRGLNTEAFF.

In this sample, this clonotype turned up a few times. This sequence joins TRBV28 and TRBJ2-1, with D tentatively TRBD1 (5 bases). The V end was cut by 0 bases, the J end by 9 bases, with 9 bases between. This CDR3 comprises 13 residues. Germline loops: CDR1 MDHEN, CDR2 SYDVKM. DNA for the CDR3: TGTGCCAGCAGTTTATGGCAGGGTCCTGAGCAGTTCTTC. It specifies CASSLWQGPEQFF.